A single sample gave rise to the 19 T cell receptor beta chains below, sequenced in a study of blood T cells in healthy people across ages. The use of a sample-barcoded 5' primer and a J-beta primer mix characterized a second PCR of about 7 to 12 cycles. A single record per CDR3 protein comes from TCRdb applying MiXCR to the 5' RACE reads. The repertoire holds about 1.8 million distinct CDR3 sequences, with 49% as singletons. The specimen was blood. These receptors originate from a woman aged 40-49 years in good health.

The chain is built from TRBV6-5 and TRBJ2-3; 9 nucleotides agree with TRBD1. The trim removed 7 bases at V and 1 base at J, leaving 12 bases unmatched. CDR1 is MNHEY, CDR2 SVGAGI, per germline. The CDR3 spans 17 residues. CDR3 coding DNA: TGTGCCAGCATTAGGAGCGGACAGGGGTCTGGCACAGATACGCAGTATTTT. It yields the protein CASIRSGQGSGTDTQYF.

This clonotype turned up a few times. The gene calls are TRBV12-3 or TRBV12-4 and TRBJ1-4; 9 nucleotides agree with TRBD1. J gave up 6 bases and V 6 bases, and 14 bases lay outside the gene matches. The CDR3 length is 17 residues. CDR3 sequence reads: CASSRRGQGGADEKLFF. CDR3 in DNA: TGTGCCAGCAGCCGACGGGGACAGGGAGGAGCGGATGAAAAACTGTTTTTT.

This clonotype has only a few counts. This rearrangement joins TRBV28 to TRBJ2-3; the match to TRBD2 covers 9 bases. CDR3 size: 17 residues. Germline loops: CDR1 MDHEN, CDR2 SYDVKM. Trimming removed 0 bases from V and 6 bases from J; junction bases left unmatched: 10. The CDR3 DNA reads TGTGCCAGCAGTTTATGGGCGGGGGGGAGCCTTTCGGATACGCAGTATTTT. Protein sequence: CASSLWAGGSLSDTQYF.

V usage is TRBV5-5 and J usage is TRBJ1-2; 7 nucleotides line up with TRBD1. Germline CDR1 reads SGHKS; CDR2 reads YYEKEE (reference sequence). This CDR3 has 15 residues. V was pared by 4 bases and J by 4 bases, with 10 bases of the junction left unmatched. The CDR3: CASSPRAEGAYGYTF. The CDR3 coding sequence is TGTGCCAGCAGCCCAAGAGCAGAGGGGGCCTATGGCTACACCTTC.

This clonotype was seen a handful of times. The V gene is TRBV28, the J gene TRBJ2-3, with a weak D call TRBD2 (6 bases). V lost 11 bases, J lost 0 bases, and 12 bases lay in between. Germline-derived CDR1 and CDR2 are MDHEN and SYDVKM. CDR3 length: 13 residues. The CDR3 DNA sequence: TGTGCCGGAGGGCCTACTAGCACAGATACGCAGTATTTT. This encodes CAGGPTSTDTQYF.

CDR3 nucleotide sequence: TGTGCCAGCAGCAGTGGGACGGTGGGCACAGATACGCAGTATTTT. The encoded protein is CASSSGTVGTDTQYF. J is TRBJ2-3 and V is TRBV21-1; the table's D call of TRBD1 was not tested on the DNA. TRBV21-1 is recorded as a pseudogene. This CDR3 has 15 residues.

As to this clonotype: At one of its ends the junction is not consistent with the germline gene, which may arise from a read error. This chain's CDR3 is CATSPIDRGGAMKTLYF. CDR3 coding DNA: TGTGCCACCAGCCCAATCGACCGGGGAGGGGCTATGAAGACCCTGTACTTC. The chain recombines TRBV15 with TRBJ2-5; 7 bases align to TRBD2. Germline V lookup: CDR1 LNHNV, CDR2 YYDKDF (reference sequence). This CDR3 spans 17 amino acids.

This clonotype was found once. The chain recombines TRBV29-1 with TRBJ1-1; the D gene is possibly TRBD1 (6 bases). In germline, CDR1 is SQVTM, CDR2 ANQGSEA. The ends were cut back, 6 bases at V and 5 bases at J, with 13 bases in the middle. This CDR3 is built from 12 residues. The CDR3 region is CSVVGQWTEAFF. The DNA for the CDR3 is TGCAGCGTCGTTGGACAGTGGACTGAAGCTTTCTTT.

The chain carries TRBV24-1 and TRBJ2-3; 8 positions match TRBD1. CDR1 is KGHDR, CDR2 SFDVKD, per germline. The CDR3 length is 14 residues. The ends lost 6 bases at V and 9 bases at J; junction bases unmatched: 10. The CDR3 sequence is CATSNRGAVRTQYF. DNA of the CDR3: TGTGCCACCAGTAACAGGGGGGCAGTGAGGACGCAGTATTTT.

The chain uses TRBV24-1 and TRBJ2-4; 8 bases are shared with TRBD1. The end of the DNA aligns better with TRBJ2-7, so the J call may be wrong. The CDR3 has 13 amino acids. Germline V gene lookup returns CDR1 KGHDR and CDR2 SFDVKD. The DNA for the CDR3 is TGTGCCACCAGCCCCGACAGGGGATACGAGCAGTACTTC. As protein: CATSPDRGYEQYF.

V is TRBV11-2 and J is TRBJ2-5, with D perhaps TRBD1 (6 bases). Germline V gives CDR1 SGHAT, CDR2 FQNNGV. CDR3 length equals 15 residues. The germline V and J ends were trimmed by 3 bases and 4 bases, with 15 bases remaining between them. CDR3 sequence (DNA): TGTGCCAGCAGCTTGGCAGGGGTTGTTGTAGAGACCCAGTACTTC. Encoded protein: CASSLAGVVVETQYF.

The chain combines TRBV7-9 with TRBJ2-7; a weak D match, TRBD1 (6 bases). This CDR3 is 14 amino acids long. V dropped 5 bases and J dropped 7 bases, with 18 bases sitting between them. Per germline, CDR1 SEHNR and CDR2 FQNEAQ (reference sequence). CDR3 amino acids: CASSVGTSSNEQYF. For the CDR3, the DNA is TGTGCCAGCAGCGTAGGGACAAGCTCCAATGAGCAGTACTTC.

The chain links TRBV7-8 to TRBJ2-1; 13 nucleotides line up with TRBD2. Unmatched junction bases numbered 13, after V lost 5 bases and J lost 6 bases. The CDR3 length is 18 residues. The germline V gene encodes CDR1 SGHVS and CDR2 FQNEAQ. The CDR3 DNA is TGTGCCAGCAGCATCTTGACTAGCGGGGGGCCTGTTGTCAATGAGCAGTTCTTC. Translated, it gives CASSILTSGGPVVNEQFF.

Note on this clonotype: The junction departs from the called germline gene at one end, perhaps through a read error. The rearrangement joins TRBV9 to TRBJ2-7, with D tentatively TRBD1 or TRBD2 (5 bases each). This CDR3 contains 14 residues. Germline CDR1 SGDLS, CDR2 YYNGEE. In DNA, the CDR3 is TGTGTCAGCAGCGTAGGGAGCAGGGCGAACGAGCAGTACTTC. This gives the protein CVSSVGSRANEQYF.

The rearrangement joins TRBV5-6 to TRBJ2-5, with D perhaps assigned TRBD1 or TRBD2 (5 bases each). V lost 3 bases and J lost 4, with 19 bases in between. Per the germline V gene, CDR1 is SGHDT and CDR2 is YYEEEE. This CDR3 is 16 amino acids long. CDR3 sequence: CASSSGTSPGGETQYF. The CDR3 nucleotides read TGTGCCAGCAGCTCGGGGACCTCTCCCGGAGGAGAGACCCAGTACTTC.

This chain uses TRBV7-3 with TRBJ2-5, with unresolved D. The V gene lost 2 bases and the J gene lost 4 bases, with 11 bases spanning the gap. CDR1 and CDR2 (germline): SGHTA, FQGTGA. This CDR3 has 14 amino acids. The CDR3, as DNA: TGTGCCAGCAGCTTATACGATAGGGCAGAGACCCAGTACTTC. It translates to CASSLYDRAETQYF.

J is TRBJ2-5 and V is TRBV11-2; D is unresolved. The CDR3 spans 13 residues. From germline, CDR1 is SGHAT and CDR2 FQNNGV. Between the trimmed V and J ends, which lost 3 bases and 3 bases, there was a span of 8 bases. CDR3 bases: TGTGCCAGCAGCTTTGAGTGGGAAGAGACCCAGTACTTC. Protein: CASSFEWEETQYF. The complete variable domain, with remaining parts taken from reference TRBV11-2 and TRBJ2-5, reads EAGVAQSPRYKIIEKRQSVAFWCNPISGHATLYWYQQILGQGPKLLIQFQNNGVVDDSQLPKDRFSAERLKGVDSTLKIQPAKLEDSAVYLCASSFEWEETQYFGPGTRLLVL.

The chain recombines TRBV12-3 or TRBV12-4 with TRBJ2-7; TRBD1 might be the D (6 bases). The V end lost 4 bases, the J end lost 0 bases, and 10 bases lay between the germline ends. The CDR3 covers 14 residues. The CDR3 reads CASSSGHSSYEQYF. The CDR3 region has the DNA TGTGCCAGCAGTTCGGGACACAGCTCCTACGAGCAGTACTTC.

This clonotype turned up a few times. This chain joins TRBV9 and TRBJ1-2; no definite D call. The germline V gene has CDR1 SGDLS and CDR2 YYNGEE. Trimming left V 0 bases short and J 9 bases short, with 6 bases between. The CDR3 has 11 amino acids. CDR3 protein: CASSVEGSYTF. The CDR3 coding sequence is TGTGCCAGCAGCGTAGAAGGGAGCTACACCTTC.